The T cell receptor beta chain described here comes from a study of graft-versus-host responses after intestinal transplantation. For this clone: Antigen: not known.

Produced via immunoSEQ multiplex PCR; TCRdb's table is partial and in-frame only. The sample holds tens of thousands of clones, 75% to 90% seen once. Findings and limits, study-wide: The study found high graft-versus-host to host-versus-graft clonal ratios in allografts of patients with graft-donor T cell macrochimerism.

V lost 2 bases, J lost 0 bases, and 6 bases lay in between. This CDR3 comprises 15 residues. Germline CDR1 is SGHRS and CDR2 is YFSETQ. The input for sequencing was unstimulated CD4+ T cells sorted from spleen or lymph node cells, taken before transplant. The chain employs TRBV5-1 and TRBJ2-6, with D uncertain. This receptor was obtained from a human donor who was the organ donor for an intestinal transplant. Here the CDR3 reads CASSLQSSGANVLTF. The CDR3 nucleotides read TGCGCCAGCAGCTTACAGTCCTCTGGGGCCAACGTCCTGACTTTC. The full variable domain, its missing parts supplied by reference TRBV5-1 and TRBJ2-6, is KAGVTQTPRYLIKTRGQQVTLSCSPISGHRSVSWYQQTPGQGLQFLFEYFSETQRNKGNFPGRFSGRQFSNSRSEMNVSTLELGDSALYLCASSLQSSGANVLTFGAGSRLTVL.